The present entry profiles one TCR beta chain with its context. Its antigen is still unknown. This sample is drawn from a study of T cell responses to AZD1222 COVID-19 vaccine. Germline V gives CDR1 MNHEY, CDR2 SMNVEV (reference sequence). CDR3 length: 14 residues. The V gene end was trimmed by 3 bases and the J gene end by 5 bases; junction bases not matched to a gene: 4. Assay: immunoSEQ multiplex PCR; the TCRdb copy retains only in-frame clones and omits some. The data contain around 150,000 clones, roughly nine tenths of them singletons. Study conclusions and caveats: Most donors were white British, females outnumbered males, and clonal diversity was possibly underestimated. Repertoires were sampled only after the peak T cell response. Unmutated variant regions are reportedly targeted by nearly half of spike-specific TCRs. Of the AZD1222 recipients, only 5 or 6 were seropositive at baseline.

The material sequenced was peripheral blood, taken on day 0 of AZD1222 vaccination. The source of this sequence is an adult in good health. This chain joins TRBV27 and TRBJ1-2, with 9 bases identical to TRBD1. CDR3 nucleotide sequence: TGTGCCAGCAGTTTCACAGGGGGCGCTTATGGCTACACCTTC. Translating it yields CASSFTGGAYGYTF.